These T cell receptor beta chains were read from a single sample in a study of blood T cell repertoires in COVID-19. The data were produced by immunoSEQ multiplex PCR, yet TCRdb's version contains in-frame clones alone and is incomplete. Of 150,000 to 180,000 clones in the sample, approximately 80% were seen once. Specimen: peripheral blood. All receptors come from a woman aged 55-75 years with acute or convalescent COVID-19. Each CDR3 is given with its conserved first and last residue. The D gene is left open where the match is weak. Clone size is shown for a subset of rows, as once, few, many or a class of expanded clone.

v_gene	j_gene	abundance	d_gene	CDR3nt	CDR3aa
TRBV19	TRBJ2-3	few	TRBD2	TGTGCCAGTAGTCTCGCGGGAGGCACAGATACGCAGTATTTT	CASSLAGGTDTQYF
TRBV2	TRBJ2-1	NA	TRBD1	TGTGCCAGCAGCCCAACAGGGGTCGGGTACAATGAGCAGTTCTTC	CASSPTGVGYNEQFF
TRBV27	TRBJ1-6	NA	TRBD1	TGTGCCAGCAGTTTATTTCCAGGGGGCCTCGAGTCACCCCTCCACTTT	CASSLFPGGLESPLHF
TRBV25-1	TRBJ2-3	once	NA	TGTGCCAGCAGTGAGGACAGTAGGGGTTTAGATACGCAGTATTTT	CASSEDSRGLDTQYF
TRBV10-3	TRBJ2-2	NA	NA	TGTGCCATCAGTGGGGGGACTGTCACCGGGGAGCTGTTTTTT	CAISGGTVTGELFF
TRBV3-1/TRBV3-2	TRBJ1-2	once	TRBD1	TGTGCCAGCAGCCGGACAGGGGGGGACTATGGCTACACCTTC	CASSRTGGDYGYTF
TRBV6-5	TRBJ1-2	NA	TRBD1	TGTGCCAGCCGAAAGGGGGATACAGGGGACTATGGCTACACCTTC	CASRKGDTGDYGYTF
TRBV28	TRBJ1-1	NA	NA	TGTGCCAGCAGTTTGCCCCGCGACAGTGTCGAAGCTTTCTTT	CASSLPRDSVEAFF
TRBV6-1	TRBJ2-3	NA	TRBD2	TGTGCCAGCAGCGAATTAGCGGGGGCCCCCAGGGGTACAGATACGCAGTATTTT	CASSELAGAPRGTDTQYF
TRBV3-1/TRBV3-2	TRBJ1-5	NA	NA	TGTGCCAGCAGCCAATCAAAACAAAGCAATCAGCCCCAGCATTTT	CASSQSKQSNQPQHF
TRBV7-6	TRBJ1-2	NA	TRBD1	TGTGCCAGCAGCCGAGGAGGGACAGGGGTTGGCTACACCTTC	CASSRGGTGVGYTF
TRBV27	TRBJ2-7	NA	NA	TGTGCCAGCAGTGGGGACCGATGGGGGCGCGAGCAGTACTTC	CASSGDRWGREQYF
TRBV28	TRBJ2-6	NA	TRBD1	TGTGCCAGCAGTTTAAGACAGGGAACTTACGGGGCCAACGTCCTGACTTTC	CASSLRQGTYGANVLTF
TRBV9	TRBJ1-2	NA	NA	TGTGCCAGCAGCGAGCCCCTTGGTAGTGGCTACACCTTC	CASSEPLGSGYTF
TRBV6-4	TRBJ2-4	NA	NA	TGTGCCAGCAGTGAACGGGGGGGACGACAGGGTTTGAAAAACATTCAGTACTTC	CASSERGGRQGLKNIQYF
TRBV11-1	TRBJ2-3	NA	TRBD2	TGTGCCAGCAGCTACCCCAACGGGGGGGGGACAGATACGCAGTATTTT	CASSYPNGGGTDTQYF
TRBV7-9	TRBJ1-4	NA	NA	TGTGCCAGCAGCTTAGCGTATCAAGGGAGGAGTGAAAAACTGTTTTTT	CASSLAYQGRSEKLFF
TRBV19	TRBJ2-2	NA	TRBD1	TGTGCCAGTAGGGACAGGGGAAGTAGGAACGCCGGGGAGCTGTTTTTT	CASRDRGSRNAGELFF
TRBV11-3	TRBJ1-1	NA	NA	TGTGCCAGCAGCTTTTCTCGAGAAAATGAAGCTTTCTTT	CASSFSRENEAFF
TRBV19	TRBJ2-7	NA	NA	TGTGCCAGTAGCGAAGGACATTACTCCTACGAGCAGTACTTC	CASSEGHYSYEQYF
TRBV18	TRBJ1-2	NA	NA	TGTGCCAGCTCACCAGACAGTTATGGCTACACCTTC	CASSPDSYGYTF
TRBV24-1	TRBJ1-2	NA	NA	TGTGCCACCAGTGTATCAGGGCGCTACACCTTC	CATSVSGRYTF
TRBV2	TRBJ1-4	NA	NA	TGTGCCAGCACCGAAGGGGCAACTAATGAAAAACTGTTTTTT	CASTEGATNEKLFF
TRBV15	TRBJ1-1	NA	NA	TGTGCCACCAGCAGTGGGCAGGGAAACACTGAAGCTTTCTTT	CATSSGQGNTEAFF
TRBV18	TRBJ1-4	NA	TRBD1	TGTGCCAGCTCACCACTAGGACAGGCTGAAAAACTGTTTTTT	CASSPLGQAEKLFF
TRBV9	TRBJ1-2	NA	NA	TGTGCCAGCAGCCTAGAGAGGGCGGAGAACTATGGCTACACCTTC	CASSLERAENYGYTF
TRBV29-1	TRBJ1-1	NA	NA	TGCAGCGTTGTAGGCATAAGGTCGGGGAACACTGAAGCTTTCTTT	CSVVGIRSGNTEAFF
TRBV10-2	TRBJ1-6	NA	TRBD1	TGCGCCAGCAGTGACGGACAGGGCTATAATTCACCCCTCCACTTT	CASSDGQGYNSPLHF
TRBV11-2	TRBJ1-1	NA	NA	TGTGCCAGCAGCTTAGAGGCGGTATCGGGCACTGAAGCTTTCTTT	CASSLEAVSGTEAFF
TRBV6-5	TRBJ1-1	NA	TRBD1	TGTGCCAGCAGTTATGGGGACAGGGATAACACTGAAGCTTTCTTT	CASSYGDRDNTEAFF
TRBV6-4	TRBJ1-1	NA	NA	TGTGCCAGCAGCGAGTCGAACTTGAACACTGAAGCTTTCTTT	CASSESNLNTEAFF
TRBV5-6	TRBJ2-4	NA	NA	TGTGCCAGCAGCTTGGGGAGGGGCGCCGAACCCAAAAACATTCAGTACTTC	CASSLGRGAEPKNIQYF
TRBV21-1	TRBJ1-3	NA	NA	TGTGCCAGCAGCAAAGAAGGGGCAGGGGCTGGAAACACCATATATTTT	CASSKEGAGAGNTIYF
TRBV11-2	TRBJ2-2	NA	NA	TGTGCCAGCAGCCCCAATTTGAACACCGGGGAGCTGTTTTTT	CASSPNLNTGELFF
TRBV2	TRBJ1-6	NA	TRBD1	TGTGCCAGCAGTGCACGAGAGGGGACAGGGGGATCACCCCTCCACTTT	CASSAREGTGGSPLHF
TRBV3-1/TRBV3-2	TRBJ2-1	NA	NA	TGTGCCAGCAGCCAAGGGGGGCCCGAGCAGTTCTTC	CASSQGGPEQFF
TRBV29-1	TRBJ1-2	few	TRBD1	TGCAGCGTCCGTGTCCCGGGACAGGGGTCCTATGGCTACACCTTC	CSVRVPGQGSYGYTF
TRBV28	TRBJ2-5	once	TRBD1	TGTGCCAGCAGCCCGGACAGGGGTCTGGAGACCCAGTACTTC	CASSPDRGLETQYF
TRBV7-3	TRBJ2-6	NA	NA	TGTGCCAGCAGCTCCTTCGGGGGTTCCCCTGGGGCCAACGTCCTGACTTTC	CASSSFGGSPGANVLTF
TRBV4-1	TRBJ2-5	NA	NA	TGCGCCAGCAGCCGGGGAGCGGTCGGAAGGGAGACCCAGTACTTC	CASSRGAVGRETQYF
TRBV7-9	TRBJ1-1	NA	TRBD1	TGTGCCAGCAGCTTAACCTGGACAGGAGGCGCTGAAGCTTTCTTT	CASSLTWTGGAEAFF
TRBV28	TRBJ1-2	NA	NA	TGTGCCAGCAGTTTAATCCGAGGGTATGGCTACACCTTC	CASSLIRGYGYTF
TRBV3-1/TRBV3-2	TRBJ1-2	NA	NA	TGTGCCAGCAGCCAAGTTAGCGGTGGCTACACCTTC	CASSQVSGGYTF
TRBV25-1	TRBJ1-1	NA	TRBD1	TGTGCCAGTCTCGATACGGGACAGGGGGACACTGAAGCTTTCTTT	CASLDTGQGDTEAFF
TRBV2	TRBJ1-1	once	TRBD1	TGTGCCAGCAGTGAACGACAGGGGGCAAGTGAAGCTTTCTTT	CASSERQGASEAFF
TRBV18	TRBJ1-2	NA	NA	TGTGCCAGCTCACCGATGGGGCGCAACTATGGCTACACCTTC	CASSPMGRNYGYTF
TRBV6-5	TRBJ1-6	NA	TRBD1	TGTGCCACGGGACAGACGAGCTCCTATAATTCACCCCTCCACTTT	CATGQTSSYNSPLHF